Following are 2 T cell receptor beta chains from one sample sequenced in a study of T cell changes during pregnancy in multiple sclerosis. TCRdb keeps only in-frame clones here, not all; method: immunoSEQ multiplex PCR. This repertoire shows roughly 86,000 clones, approximately 92% found once; its top ten account for roughly 2.7%. The source was peripheral blood, collected in the first trimester of pregnancy. The receptors were sampled from a female donor with multiple sclerosis, enrolled in a pregnancy study.

This CDR3 reads CASSLGWGRGKTQYF. The CDR3 nucleotides are TGTGCCAGCAGCTTAGGTTGGGGCAGGGGAAAGACCCAGTACTTC. This chain links TRBV7-9 with TRBJ2-5; D might be TRBD1 (6 bases). V dropped 1 base and J dropped 6 bases, with 15 bases sitting between them. Looked up from germline, CDR1 is SEHNR and CDR2 is FQNEAQ (reference sequence). There are 15 residues in the CDR3.

The chain links TRBV19 to TRBJ2-1; TRBD2 matches 10 bases. V trimming: 4 bases; J trimming: 2 bases; junction bases outside the gene matches: 5. This CDR3 comprises 16 residues. Germline CDR1 and CDR2: LNHDA and SQIVND (reference sequence). The CDR3 DNA reads as TGTGCCAGTAGTAACTCACTAGCGGGAACCTACAATGAGCAGTTCTTC. This sequence encodes CASSNSLAGTYNEQFF.